A single sample gave rise to the 8 T cell receptor beta chains below, sequenced in a study of control samples from healthy donors and cancer patients. Sequenced by immunoSEQ multiplex PCR; TCRdb stores in-frame clones only, minus some. The sample table sets out roughly 200,000 clones. The source material was blood. All receptors derive from a woman aged 25-40 years in good health.

The chain has TRBV2 and TRBJ1-5; D gene uncertain. Germline V gene sequence: CDR1 SNHLY, CDR2 FYNNEI. Trimming shortened V by 4 bases and J by 0 bases, and 10 bases separated the two germline ends. The CDR3 length is 15 residues. The DNA for the CDR3 is TGTGCCAGCAGTGGGACGGAGTTTAGCAATCAGCCCCAGCATTTT. Translating it yields CASSGTEFSNQPQHF.

The chain uses TRBV2 and TRBJ1-5, with a possible D match to TRBD1 (6 bases). The length of the CDR3 is 18 residues. Trimming left V 2 bases short and J 5 bases short, with 22 bases between. Germline loops: CDR1 SNHLY, CDR2 FYNNEI. The CDR3 sequence is CASSEMGARYLGDQPQHF. In nucleotides, the CDR3 is TGTGCCAGCAGTGAAATGGGGGCGCGATACTTGGGGGATCAGCCCCAGCATTTT.

The chain combines TRBV19 with TRBJ2-3, with D possibly TRBD2 on 6 matching bases. The CDR3 extends over 15 amino acids. V was cut by 5 bases and J by 0 bases, with 12 bases left in between. CDR1 and CDR2 (germline): LNHDA, SQIVND (reference sequence). CDR3 coding DNA: TGTGCCAGTAGTCTGAGCGCGGGGAGCACAGATACGCAGTATTTT. Its translation: CASSLSAGSTDTQYF.

V is TRBV25-1 and J is TRBJ2-6, with D possibly being TRBD1 (6 bases). V was pared by 5 bases and J by 0 bases, with 14 bases between. CDR3 length: 17 amino acids. The germline gives CDR1 MGHDK, CDR2 SYGVNS. CDR3 DNA sequence: TGTGCCAGCAGTAGGGGGATGGTCGGCTCTGGGGCCAACGTCCTGACTTTC. This codes for CASSRGMVGSGANVLTF.

The chain carries TRBV18 and TRBJ1-1; TRBD1 matches 7 bases. Germline CDR1 and CDR2: KGHSH and LQKENI. This CDR3 spans 16 amino acids. Germline trimming cut 6 bases from V and 0 bases from J; bases unmatched to any gene: 10. The CDR3, as DNA: TGTGCCAGCTCTCGCGTGCGGGACAGCCTGAACACTGAAGCTTTCTTT. Protein sequence: CASSRVRDSLNTEAFF.

V usage is TRBV21-1 and J usage is TRBJ1-2. TRBV21-1 is designated a pseudogene. The CDR3 covers 16 residues. This chain's CDR3 is CASSKSNMVGAGGYTF. The CDR3 DNA reads TGTGCCAGCAGCAAAAGTAATATGGTAGGAGCGGGTGGCTACACCTTC.

The J gene is TRBJ1-1, the V gene TRBV19; D is perhaps TRBD1 (6 bases). The CDR3 runs to 14 residues. V dropped 7 bases and J dropped 3 bases, with 15 bases sitting between them. CDR1 and CDR2 (germline): LNHDA, SQIVND (reference sequence). The CDR3 DNA reads TGTGCCAGTATCCCAACAGGGTCGCACACTGAAGCTTTCTTT. Protein: CASIPTGSHTEAFF.

J is TRBJ2-7 and V is TRBV5-1, with 10 bases matching TRBD1. Per the germline V gene, CDR1 is SGHRS and CDR2 is YFSETQ. This CDR3 is built from 15 residues. V shed 2 bases, J shed 3 bases, and the junction held 5 bases outside the gene matches. The CDR3 nucleotides read TGCGCCAGCAGCTTTGGGACAGGGGAATTCTACGAGCAGTACTTC. Protein: CASSFGTGEFYEQYF.